The 22 T cell receptor beta chains reported below all come from one sample, sequenced in a study of technical replicates of blood from a handful of donors (dated by TCRdb to the late 2010s). Preparation of the library involved the immunoSEQ multiplex PCR assay. In its TCRdb copy, this immuneACCESS table keeps in-frame sequences only and misses some clones. Where compared with another copy, unresolved V genes explain less than half of these, and the others have no known cause. The sample table holds about 75,000 clones, of which 91% were seen once. 0.3% to 0.4% of the sample lies in the top ten. The material sequenced was T cells isolated from PBMCs. These receptors came from a human donor in good health. Some clones in this sample may be carry-over from other donors' samples.

The chain links TRBV6-6 to TRBJ1-2; D is ambiguous. The CDR3 loop spans 14 amino acids. Germline CDR1 MNHNY, CDR2 SVGAGI (reference sequence). The ends were cut back, 0 bases at V and 6 bases at J, with 11 bases in the middle. This CDR3 is CASSYSDTMDGYTF. The DNA of the CDR3 is TGTGCCAGCAGTTACTCTGACACGATGGATGGCTACACCTTC.

The J gene is TRBJ2-3, the V gene TRBV30; D is perhaps TRBD2 (5 bases). The CDR3 is made up of 14 amino acids. Trimming cost V 0 bases and J 1 base, with 8 bases left between them. CDR1 is GTSNPN and CDR2 is SVGIG in the germline V gene (reference sequence). The CDR3 spells CAWSVYGGTDTQYF. The CDR3, as DNA: TGTGCCTGGAGTGTCTACGGGGGCACAGATACGCAGTATTTT.

The chain combines TRBV5-1 with TRBJ1-3; TRBD1 agrees at 7 bases. Germline lookup yields CDR1 SGHRS and CDR2 YFSETQ. Losses at the gene ends were 3 bases for V and 0 bases for J; bases not matched to a gene: 3. CDR3 size: 15 residues. CDR3 nucleotide sequence: TGCGCCAGCAGCTCGCAGGGGGACTCTGGAAACACCATATATTTT. Residues: CASSSQGDSGNTIYF.

This CDR3 reads CASSKQGYEKLFF. The CDR3 bases are TGTGCCAGCAGCAAGCAGGGGTACGAGAAACTGTTTTTT. V gene TRBV21-1 combines with J gene TRBJ1-4; the D segment call TRBD1 is taken from the table without a DNA check. TRBV21-1 counts as a pseudogene. This CDR3 spans 13 amino acids.

The gene calls are TRBV30 and TRBJ1-6; D perhaps matches TRBD1 (6 bases). V lost 3 bases, J lost 9 bases, and 21 bases lay in between. The CDR3 consists of 16 residues. The germline V gene encodes CDR1 GTSNPN and CDR2 SVGIG (reference sequence). The CDR3 region has the DNA TGTGCCTGGAGGGGCCGGAGGACAGTAGCTACTTCACCCCTCCACTTT. Its translation is CAWRGRRTVATSPLHF.

This rearrangement joins TRBV5-1 to TRBJ2-2; 9 nucleotides line up with TRBD2. Per the germline V gene, CDR1 is SGHRS and CDR2 is YFSETQ. The V segment lost 5 bases and the J segment 1 base; nucleotides outside the gene matches: 0. The CDR3 is 14 residues long. CDR3 protein: CASRLAGNTGELFF. DNA for the CDR3: TGCGCCAGCAGACTAGCGGGGAACACCGGGGAGCTGTTTTTT.

The chain couples TRBV12-5 to TRBJ2-1; 7 nucleotides match TRBD2. Germline V CDR1 and CDR2: LGHNT, FRNRAP. This CDR3 is built from 17 residues. J lost 5 bases, V lost 0 bases, and 10 bases had no gene match. The CDR3 sequence is CASGLVQSGMQDNEQFF. The CDR3 nucleotides are TGTGCTAGTGGTTTGGTACAAAGCGGGATGCAAGACAATGAGCAGTTCTTC.

This chain uses TRBV4-2 with TRBJ1-5, with no clear D. Trimming stripped 0 bases from V and 2 bases from J, with 8 bases between. The CDR3 has 15 amino acids. CDR1 is LGHNA and CDR2 is YNFKEQ in the germline V gene. The CDR3 bases are TGTGCCAGCAGCCAAGATGGCGGGGGCAATCAGCCCCAGCATTTT. Its translation: CASSQDGGGNQPQHF.

V is TRBV15 and J is TRBJ1-3, with D unresolved. Trimming took 5 bases from V and 0 from J, leaving 11 bases between them. Germline loops: CDR1 LNHNV, CDR2 YYDKDF (reference sequence). This CDR3 is 15 amino acids long. The DNA of the CDR3 is TGTGCCACCAGCCTCGAGGGTAACTCTGGAAACACCATATATTTT. Translating gives CATSLEGNSGNTIYF.

This chain connects TRBV5-1 to TRBJ2-1; weak D call: TRBD2 (6 bases). CDR3 length equals 14 residues. CDR1 SGHRS and CDR2 YFSETQ come from the germline V gene. V was pared by 0 bases and J by 9 bases, with 13 bases between. The CDR3 coding sequence is TGCGCCAGCAGCTTGGGGCACCCCGGGGGTGAGCAGTTCTTC. Translating gives CASSLGHPGGEQFF. Looking up the rest from reference TRBV5-1 and TRBJ2-1 gives the full variable domain: KAGVTQTPRYLIKTRGQQVTLSCSPISGHRSVSWYQQTPGQGLQFLFEYFSETQRNKGNFPGRFSGRQFSNSRSEMNVSTLELGDSALYLCASSLGHPGGEQFFGPGTRLTVL.

The chain employs TRBV28 and TRBJ1-2, with D possibly matching TRBD1 (5 bases). This CDR3 comprises 14 residues. The V end was cut by 4 bases, the J end by 8 bases, with 17 bases between. The germline V gene encodes CDR1 MDHEN and CDR2 SYDVKM. Written as DNA, the CDR3 is TGTGCCAGCAGTTCGGAAAGGGACTATCTCGGCTACACCTTC. Translation gives CASSSERDYLGYTF.

J is TRBJ1-1 and V is TRBV12-5; D is uncertain. Germline CDR1 reads LGHNT; CDR2 reads FRNRAP. CDR3 length: 15 residues. V was shortened by 0 bases and J by 4 bases, with 12 bases between the two germline ends. The CDR3 sequence is CASGLVLGGSTEAFF. CDR3 nucleotides: TGTGCTAGTGGTTTGGTACTAGGAGGGTCCACTGAAGCTTTCTTT.

V and J are TRBV5-1 and TRBJ1-4; D perhaps matches TRBD1 (5 bases). The germline CDR1 and CDR2 sequences are SGHRS and YFSETQ. CDR3 length: 15 residues. V was pared by 6 bases and J by 4 bases, with 16 bases between. DNA of the CDR3: TGCGCCAGCACCGCGGCGGGGACTAATAATGAAAAACTGTTTTTT. This translates into CASTAAGTNNEKLFF.

The chain links TRBV6-5 to TRBJ1-5; 9 bases fit TRBD1. The CDR3 contains 14 residues. J gave up 7 bases and V 6 bases, and 7 bases lay outside the gene matches. Germline CDR1 reads MNHEY; CDR2 reads SVGAGI. CDR3 protein: CASSLTGGGQPQHF. The CDR3 DNA reads as TGTGCCAGCAGCCTTACAGGGGGCGGGCAGCCCCAGCATTTT.

This sequence joins TRBV5-4 and TRBJ2-3; the match to TRBD2 covers 10 bases. This CDR3 spans 18 amino acids. The junction had 9 bases not matched to a gene; V was cut back by 0 bases and J by 2 bases. Germline CDR1 SGHNT, CDR2 YYREEE (reference sequence). The CDR3 sequence is CASSLGLAGGPYTDTQYF. CDR3 coding DNA: TGTGCCAGCAGCTTGGGATTAGCGGGGGGTCCTTACACAGATACGCAGTATTTT. Filled out from reference TRBV5-4 and TRBJ2-3, the complete variable domain reads ETGVTQSPTHLIKTRGQQVTLRCSSQSGHNTVSWYQQALGQGPQFIFQYYREEENGRGNFPPRFSGLQFPNYSSELNVNALELDDSALYLCASSLGLAGGPYTDTQYFGPGTRLTVL.

This chain uses TRBV4-1 with TRBJ1-6; 7 bases fit TRBD1. Germline V gene sequence: CDR1 MGHRA, CDR2 YSYEKL. V was clipped by 1 base and J by 7 bases; unmatched bases: 13. The CDR3 loop spans 18 amino acids. The CDR3 is CASSQAPTGKGKNSPLHF. The CDR3 bases are TGCGCCAGCAGCCAAGCCCCGACAGGGAAGGGTAAGAATTCACCCCTCCACTTT.

The chain couples TRBV29-1 to TRBJ2-7, with D possibly being TRBD2 (6 bases). The V gene lost 6 bases and the J gene lost 4 bases, with 19 bases spanning the gap. The CDR3 is 14 residues long. Germline loops: CDR1 SQVTM, CDR2 ANQGSEA. The CDR3 DNA reads as TGCAGCGTCAGTCGAGGAGGGCAGATGTACGAGCAGTACTTC. It translates to CSVSRGGQMYEQYF.

The chain recombines TRBV28 with TRBJ2-1, with a possible D match to TRBD2 (5 bases). Germline V gene data show CDR1 as MDHEN and CDR2 as SYDVKM. CDR3 length: 12 residues. V was pared by 2 bases and J by 6 bases, with 5 bases between. In DNA form, the CDR3 reads TGTGCCAGCAGTTTAGAGGGCAATGAGCAGTTCTTC. This gives the protein CASSLEGNEQFF.

The CDR3 region is CASSSDTVSYNEQFF. CDR3 coding DNA: TGTGCCAGCAGCTCCGACACCGTCTCCTACAATGAGCAGTTCTTC. This chain links TRBV7-9 with TRBJ2-1, with unresolved D. The CDR3 is 15 amino acids. V was trimmed by 4 bases and J by 0 bases, leaving 10 bases between them. CDR1 is SEHNR, CDR2 FQNEAQ, per germline (reference sequence).

The chain has TRBV27 and TRBJ2-7; D is perhaps TRBD1 (5 bases). Germline assignment: CDR1 MNHEY and CDR2 SMNVEV (reference sequence). V lost 3 bases to trimming and J lost 2 bases, with 14 bases between them. The CDR3 spans 15 residues. Here the CDR3 reads CASSLGQGKAYEQYF. The CDR3 nucleotides read TGTGCCAGCAGTTTGGGGCAAGGGAAGGCCTACGAGCAGTACTTC.

This chain joins TRBV18 and TRBJ2-7; 15 bases fit TRBD2. Germline CDR1 reads KGHSH; CDR2 reads LQKENI. The CDR3 has 17 residues. J was trimmed by 5 bases and V by 4 bases; bases with no gene match: 9. The CDR3 spells CASSLGLAGGMRDEQYF. CDR3 bases: TGTGCCAGCTCACTAGGACTAGCGGGAGGGATGCGTGACGAGCAGTACTTC.

The rearrangement joins TRBV5-1 to TRBJ1-2, with TRBD1 matching over 12 bases. Germline V gene sequence: CDR1 SGHRS, CDR2 YFSETQ. V was clipped by 8 bases and J by 3 bases; unmatched bases: 14. This CDR3 has 17 amino acids. CDR3 sequence reads: CASAPGTGGAGDYGYTF. DNA of the CDR3: TGCGCCAGTGCCCCCGGGACAGGGGGCGCGGGGGACTATGGCTACACCTTC.